The 29 T cell receptor beta chains presented below share a single source sample, sequenced in a study of T cell clonality in common variable immunodeficiency. Study-level results: Fewer deletions and N-nucleotide insertions were reportedly seen in common variable immunodeficiency TCR beta sequences.

The repertoire was sequenced with immunoSEQ multiplex PCR; TCRdb's copy has only in-frame clones and lacks some. The sample was found to contain approximately 30,000 clones, and every one recurs. The antigens for these receptors are not known. The sequencing input was peripheral blood mononuclear cells. The receptors shown here come from a human donor with common variable immunodeficiency.

This clone was observed at least ten times. Read sequence stops 3 residues before the CDR3 end, and the germline J gene provides the missing end. The rearrangement uses TRBV10-3 and TRBJ1-2; unclear D gene. Germline values: CDR1 ENHRY, CDR2 SYGVKD. The germline V and J ends were trimmed by 11 bases and 2 bases, with 15 bases remaining between them. The CDR3 totals 13 residues. This CDR3 reads CAVTETANYGYTF. Partial CDR3 DNA: TGTGCCGTCACCGAAACAGCCAACTATGGC.

With respect to this clone: The read gets to within 3 residues of the CDR3 end, and the germline J gene fills in the rest. The rearrangement joins TRBV7-9 to TRBJ1-1; D is unclear. Germline loops: CDR1 SEHNR, CDR2 FQNEAQ (reference sequence). The CDR3 has 9 amino acids. The CDR3 here is CASSPEAFF. The covered CDR3 bases are TGTGCCAGCAGCCCGGAA.

CDR3 DNA, as far as it was read: TGTGCCAGCAGCGAGGGGCTAGTCTCTGAG. This codes for CASSEGLVSE. The whole CDR3 sequence is CASSEGLVSEQFF. V usage is TRBV7-3 and J usage is TRBJ2-1; either TRBD1 or TRBD2 may fit D (5 bases each). Sequencing ends 3 residues short of the CDR3 end; the germline J gene provides the rest. Germline CDR1 is SGHTA and CDR2 is FQGTGA. The CDR3 loop spans 13 amino acids. The V end was cut by 5 bases, the J end by 9 bases, with 14 bases between. The full variable domain, its missing parts supplied by reference TRBV7-3 and TRBJ2-1, is GAGVSQTPSNKVTEKGKYVELRCDPISGHTALYWYRQSLGQGPEFLIYFQGTGAADDSGLPNDRFFAVRPEGSVSTLKIQRTERGDSAVYLCASSEGLVSEQFFGPGTRLTVL.

The table lists this clone with many counts. The read ends 3 residues early relative to the CDR3; the germline J gene fills the gap. The chain has TRBV19 and TRBJ2-1; D might be TRBD1 (5 bases). CDR3 size: 13 residues. V lost 6 bases to trimming and J lost 6 bases, with 12 bases between them. The germline V gene encodes CDR1 LNHDA and CDR2 SQIVND (reference sequence). CDR3 sequence reads: CASRQVKSNEQFF. The part of the CDR3 DNA that was read is TGTGCCAGTAGACAGGTAAAAAGCAATGAG.

This clone was counted many times. Sequence at one end of the junction differs from germline and may be a read error. From the germline J gene comes the end of the CDR3, since the read stops 3 residues before it. This rearrangement joins TRBV4-2 to TRBJ2-5, with D possibly called TRBD1 or TRBD2 (5 bases each). The CDR3 runs to 15 residues. The V gene's germline CDR1 is LGHNA and CDR2 YNFKEQ. CDR3 region: CASSPTGRGAETQYF. CDR3 DNA, as far as it was read: TGCGCCAGCAGCCCGACTGGTAGAGGGGCAGAGACC.

The table lists this clone with many counts. The read comes to an end 3 residues before the CDR3 does, leaving the germline J gene to fill in the end. V is TRBV20-1 and J is TRBJ1-4; tentatively, D is TRBD1 (5 bases). V dropped 2 bases and J dropped 7 bases, with 20 bases sitting between them. There are 16 residues in the CDR3. Per germline, CDR1 DFQATT and CDR2 SNEGSKA (reference sequence). CDR3 bases read: TGCAGTGCTAGACCCTTTGGGACCGTGGGGGGTGAAAAA. This sequence encodes CSARPFGTVGGEK. Given in full, the CDR3 is CSARPFGTVGGEKLFF.

This clone was detected ten times or more. The observed sequence ends 3 residues before the CDR3 terminus, with the missing tail filled in from the germline J gene. This rearrangement joins TRBV18 to TRBJ1-1, with a weak D call TRBD1 (6 bases). CDR1 and CDR2 (germline): KGHSH, LQKENI. This CDR3 has 14 amino acids. Trimming removed 2 bases at V and 2 bases at J, with 9 bases between. CDR3: CASSPGTQNTEAFF. The CDR3 bases that were read are TGTGCCAGCTCACCAGGGACACAAAACACTGAA.

Concerning this clone: The CDR3 end falls 3 residues outside the read, so it is completed with the germline J gene. The rearrangement joins TRBV7-9 to TRBJ2-7, with 10 bases identical to TRBD2. The J segment lost 3 bases and the V segment lost 5 bases, leaving 7 bases of the junction unmatched. The CDR3 consists of 15 residues. CDR1 is SEHNR, CDR2 FQNEAQ, per germline (reference sequence). The CDR3 bases that were read are TGTGCCAGCAGCCGTCGGCTAGCGGGGGACTACGAG. It yields the protein CASSRRLAGDYE. The CDR3 as a whole reads CASSRRLAGDYEQYF.

This clone was picked up a small number of times. This CDR3 is CASSWGPGDEETQYF. The covered CDR3 bases are TGTGCCAGCAGCTGGGGACCAGGGGACGAAGAGACC. The rearrangement links TRBV7-9 to TRBJ2-5; possible D gene TRBD1, 6 bases. The read ends 3 residues early relative to the CDR3; the germline J gene fills the gap. The V end lost 4 bases, the J end lost 3 bases, and 15 bases lay between the germline ends. The length of the CDR3 is 15 residues. CDR1 and CDR2 from the germline V gene are SEHNR and FQNEAQ (reference sequence).

A word on this clone: The read terminates 3 residues ahead of where the CDR3 ends, so the germline J gene completes it. This chain connects TRBV20-1 to TRBJ2-5, with 9 positions matching TRBD2. Germline assignment: CDR1 DFQATT and CDR2 SNEGSKA (reference sequence). J gave up 1 base and V 0 bases, and 3 bases lay outside the gene matches. The CDR3 runs to 15 residues. Here the CDR3 reads CSARDEREAQETQYF. Incomplete CDR3 DNA: TGCAGTGCTAGAGACGAGCGGGAGGCCCAAGAGACC.

This clone was counted ten times or more. The read gets to within 3 residues of the CDR3 end, and the germline J gene fills in the rest. The chain is built from TRBV18 and TRBJ1-2; D is perhaps TRBD1 (5 bases). CDR3 length: 16 amino acids. Trimming pared 6 bases from V and 6 bases from J, leaving 23 bases between. Germline assignment: CDR1 KGHSH and CDR2 LQKENI. The CDR3 loop is CASSPLKHRGDHGYTF. CDR3 DNA (partial): TGTGCCAGCTCGCCGTTAAAACATAGGGGTGACCATGGC.

Judged by abundance, this clone is medium-sized. The missing CDR3 end, 3 residues past where the read stops, is filled in from the germline J gene. J is TRBJ2-3 and V is TRBV20-1; 8 bases line up with TRBD1. Germline V gene lookup returns CDR1 DFQATT and CDR2 SNEGSKA (reference sequence). The CDR3 consists of 17 residues. The ends lost 0 bases at V and 7 bases at J; junction bases unmatched: 15. CDR3 protein: CSARDRSGTGPSYTQYF. CDR3 DNA (partial): TGCAGTGCTAGAGATCGATCCGGGACAGGTCCCTCATATACG.

This clone was seen ten or more times. The read falls 3 residues short of the CDR3 end, and the missing part is taken from the germline J gene. The chain employs TRBV5-1 and TRBJ1-1; no clear D. Germline CDR1 SGHRS, CDR2 YFSETQ. The CDR3 is made up of 11 amino acids. With 5 bases removed from V and 2 bases from J, the gap between germline ends came to 4 bases. The sequenced part of the CDR3 DNA is TGCGCCAGCAGTTCTAACACTGAA. It encodes CASSSNTE. In full, the CDR3 reads CASSSNTEAFF.

This clone was recorded at least ten times. Read coverage stops 3 residues before the CDR3 terminus; the germline J gene supplies the remainder. The V gene is TRBV7-9, the J gene TRBJ1-1; D might be TRBD1 (5 bases). Between the trimmed V and J ends, which lost 5 bases and 3 bases, there was a span of 13 bases. CDR1 is SEHNR and CDR2 is FQNEAQ in the germline V gene (reference sequence). The CDR3 spans 14 residues. The CDR3: CASSIATVHTEAFF. Partial CDR3 DNA: TGTGCCAGCAGCATCGCGACAGTCCACACTGAA.

This clone was detected a few times. Sequencing ends 3 residues short of the CDR3 end; the germline J gene provides the rest. The rearrangement joins TRBV7-2 to TRBJ2-7, with D perhaps matching TRBD2 (5 bases). V was trimmed by 1 base and J by 5 bases, leaving 12 bases between them. The germline V gene has CDR1 SGHTA and CDR2 FQGNSA. This CDR3 is 14 amino acids long. The part of the CDR3 DNA that was read is TGTGCCAGCAGCTTAGATAGGGTTAGCGACGAG. This translates into CASSLDRVSDE. The CDR3 as a whole reads CASSLDRVSDEQYF.

This clone is medium-sized in the sample. Coverage ceases 3 residues before the CDR3 finishes, and the germline J gene fills in the end. The gene calls are TRBV20-1 and TRBJ2-7; D perhaps matches TRBD2 (5 bases). The CDR3 consists of 11 residues. V lost 3 bases to trimming and J lost 4 bases, with 7 bases between them. CDR1 is DFQATT, CDR2 SNEGSKA, per germline (reference sequence). The sequenced part of the CDR3 DNA is TGCAGTGCTAGTCGGGGTTACGAG. It is translated as CSASRGYE. The complete CDR3 protein is CSASRGYEQYF.

To note about this clone: The read halts 3 residues ahead of the CDR3 end, with the missing end drawn from the germline J gene. The chain uses TRBV19 and TRBJ2-1; 7 bases agree with TRBD2. Germline CDR1 is LNHDA and CDR2 is SQIVND (reference sequence). The CDR3 length is 14 residues. V shed 2 bases and J 9 bases; nucleotides not matched to a gene: 7. CDR3 region: CASSIRASGTEQFF. The DNA read from the CDR3 is TGTGCCAGTAGTATACGAGCAAGCGGGACTGAG.

Remarks on this clone: From the germline J gene comes the end of the CDR3, since the read stops 3 residues before it. This chain uses TRBV23-1 with TRBJ1-5, with 7 bases identical to TRBD1. TRBV23-1 is recorded as an ORF, its role being uncertain. The CDR3 sequence is 17 residues long. Trimming cost V 0 bases and J 7 bases; bases outside gene matches: 12. The CDR3 bases that were read are TGCGCCAGCAGTCAATCGACAGGGACAAGGGTCGAACAGCCC. Its translation: CASSQSTGTRVEQP. The full CDR3 protein reads CASSQSTGTRVEQPQHF.

This clone was picked up many times. The read terminates 3 residues ahead of where the CDR3 ends, so the germline J gene completes it. This chain uses TRBV3-1 (or the pseudogene TRBV3-2) with TRBJ2-7; 12 nucleotides align to TRBD2. The germline V gene encodes CDR1 LGHDT and CDR2 YNNKEL (reference sequence). After removal of 2 bases from V and 3 bases from J, the junction contained 8 bases not matched to a gene. There are 17 residues in the CDR3. This CDR3 is CASSQKTSGSVIYEQYF. The sequenced part of the CDR3 DNA is TGTGCCAGCAGCCAAAAGACTAGCGGGAGCGTAATCTACGAG.

This clone ranks as medium-sized. Read sequence stops 3 residues before the CDR3 end, and the germline J gene provides the missing end. The chain carries TRBV20-1 and TRBJ1-1; D unclear. V lost 6 bases to trimming and J lost 3 bases, with 14 bases between them. This CDR3 region has 13 residues. Germline CDR1 is DFQATT and CDR2 is SNEGSKA (reference sequence). The CDR3 bases that were read are TGCAGTGCCAGACGGGGAGCGGACACTGAA. It specifies CSARRGADTE. The full CDR3 is CSARRGADTEAFF.

Note on this clone: From the germline J gene comes the end of the CDR3, since the read stops 3 residues before it. The gene calls are TRBV2 and TRBJ2-3; 9 bases agree with TRBD2. The junction had 5 bases not matched to a gene; V was cut back by 2 bases and J by 2 bases. CDR3 size: 16 residues. Looked up from germline, CDR1 is SNHLY and CDR2 is FYNNEI. CDR3 DNA, as far as it was read: TGTGCCAGCAGTGAATTGGCTAGCGGGGACACAGATACG. Its protein is CASSELASGDTDT. The full CDR3 sequence reads CASSELASGDTDTQYF. The full variable domain, with the rest looked up from reference TRBV2 and TRBJ2-3, is EPEVTQTPSHQVTQMGQEVILRCVPISNHLYFYWYRQILGQKVEFLVSFYNNEISEKSEIFDDQFSVERPDGSNFTLKIRSTKLEDSAMYFCASSELASGDTDTQYFGPGTRLTVL.

This clone was detected many times. This chain's CDR3 is CASSLGLAGGSDTQYF. CDR3 DNA, as far as it was read: TGCGCCAGCAGCCTTGGCCTAGCGGGAGGGTCAGATACG. This chain joins TRBV5-1 and TRBJ2-3, with 12 bases lining up with TRBD2. The missing CDR3 end, 3 residues past where the read stops, is filled in from the germline J gene. The J segment lost 4 bases and the V segment lost 4 bases, leaving 7 bases of the junction unmatched. Germline lookup yields CDR1 SGHRS and CDR2 YFSETQ. CDR3 length: 16 residues. Full variable domain (rest looked up from reference TRBV5-1 and TRBJ2-3): KAGVTQTPRYLIKTRGQQVTLSCSPISGHRSVSWYQQTPGQGLQFLFEYFSETQRNKGNFPGRFSGRQFSNSRSEMNVSTLELGDSALYLCASSLGLAGGSDTQYFGPGTRLTVL.

Of note for this clone: The CDR3 extends 3 residues past the end of the read, so its final part is completed from the germline J gene. This chain joins TRBV7-2 and TRBJ2-7; D remains unclear. V shed 5 bases and J shed 4 bases, with 6 bases lying between them. CDR1 is SGHTA, CDR2 FQGNSA, per germline. CDR3 length equals 11 residues. The CDR3: CASSREYEQYF. The CDR3 DNA, read in part, is TGTGCCAGCAGCCGCGAATACGAG.

This clone was seen ten or more times. Compared with germline, one end of the junction differs, possibly owing to a read error. Coverage ceases 3 residues before the CDR3 finishes, and the germline J gene fills in the end. The chain recombines TRBV4-2 with TRBJ1-5; D gene unclear. CDR3 length: 14 residues. Germline CDR1 and CDR2: LGHNA and YNFKEQ. CDR3: CASSQDHEDQPQHF. CDR3 bases read: TGCGCCAGCAGCCAAGATCACGAGGATCAGCCC.

This clone was observed a few times. The CDR3 end lies 3 residues beyond the end of the read and is filled in from the germline J gene. The gene calls are TRBV11-3 and TRBJ2-7, with 7 bases aligning to TRBD1. V shed 5 bases and J 5 bases; nucleotides not matched to a gene: 9. The CDR3 covers 14 residues. Germline V CDR1 and CDR2: SGHNT, YENEEA. The CDR3 bases that were read are TGTGCCAGCAGCCTTTCGACAGGGTACGACGAG. It translates to CASSLSTGYDE. The full CDR3 protein reads CASSLSTGYDEQYF.

There are many counts of this clone. The missing CDR3 end, 3 residues past where the read stops, is filled in from the germline J gene. The chain is built from TRBV3-1 (or the pseudogene TRBV3-2) and TRBJ1-6; D is uncertain. The CDR3 has 13 amino acids. With 0 bases removed from V and 8 bases from J, the gap between germline ends came to 5 bases. Germline V gives CDR1 LGHDT, CDR2 YNNKEL (reference sequence). CDR3 DNA, as far as it was read: TGTGCCAGCAGCCAAGATCGGTATTCACCC. This translates into CASSQDRYSP. The complete CDR3 reads CASSQDRYSPLHF.

In its sample, this clone was seen many times. Read sequence stops 3 residues before the CDR3 end, and the germline J gene provides the missing end. The J gene is TRBJ2-7, the V gene TRBV11-1; tentatively, D is TRBD1 (6 bases). The germline V gene encodes CDR1 SGHAT and CDR2 FQDESV (reference sequence). V lost 1 base and J lost 0, with 10 bases in between. The CDR3 runs 15 residues. The sequenced part of the CDR3 DNA is TGTGCCAGCAGCTTAGAAGGACAGAGCTCCTACGAG. Amino acid sequence: CASSLEGQSSYE. The whole CDR3 sequence is CASSLEGQSSYEQYF.

With regard to this clone: The read terminates 3 residues ahead of where the CDR3 ends, so the germline J gene completes it. V gene TRBV7-9 combines with J gene TRBJ1-1, with a possible D match to TRBD1 (5 bases). The ends were cut back, 0 bases at V and 5 bases at J, with 7 bases in the middle. CDR1 and CDR2 from the germline V gene are SEHNR and FQNEAQ (reference sequence). The CDR3 is 13 amino acids. The CDR3 bases that were read are TGTGCCAGCAGCTTAGCAGGGGCGACTGAA. Protein: CASSLAGATE. The whole CDR3 sequence is CASSLAGATEAFF. Together with reference TRBV7-9 and TRBJ1-1, the CDR3 gives the full variable domain: DTGVSQNPRHKITKRGQNVTFRCDPISEHNRLYWYRQTLGQGPEFLTYFQNEAQLEKSRLLSDRFSAERPKGSFSTLEIQRTEQGDSAMYLCASSLAGATEAFFGQGTRLTVV.

This clone was detected only a few times. Coverage ceases 3 residues before the CDR3 finishes, and the germline J gene fills in the end. This rearrangement joins TRBV11-3 to TRBJ2-7; TRBD1 matches at 9 bases. The CDR3 length is 14 residues. Germline CDR1 and CDR2: SGHNT and YENEEA. The ends lost 4 bases at V and 3 bases at J; junction bases unmatched: 4. CDR3 protein: CASSYTGGYYEQYF. The part of the CDR3 DNA that was read is TGTGCCAGCAGCTACACAGGGGGCTACTACGAG.